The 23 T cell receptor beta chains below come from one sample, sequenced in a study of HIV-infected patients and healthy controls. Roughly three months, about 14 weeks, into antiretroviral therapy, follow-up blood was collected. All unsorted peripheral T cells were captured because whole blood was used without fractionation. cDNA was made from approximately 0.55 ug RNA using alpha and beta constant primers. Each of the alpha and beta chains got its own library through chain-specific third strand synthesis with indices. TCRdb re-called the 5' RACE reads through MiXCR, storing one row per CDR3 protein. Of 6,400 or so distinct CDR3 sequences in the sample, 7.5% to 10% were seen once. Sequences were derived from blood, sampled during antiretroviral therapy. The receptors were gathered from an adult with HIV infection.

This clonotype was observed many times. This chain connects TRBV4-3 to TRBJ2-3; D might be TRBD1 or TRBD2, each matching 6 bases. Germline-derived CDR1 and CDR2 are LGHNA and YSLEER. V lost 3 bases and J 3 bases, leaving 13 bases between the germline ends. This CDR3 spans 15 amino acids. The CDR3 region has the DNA TGCGCCAGCAGCCAGAGGGGGGTTGGGACAGATACGCAGTATTTT. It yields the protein CASSQRGVGTDTQYF.

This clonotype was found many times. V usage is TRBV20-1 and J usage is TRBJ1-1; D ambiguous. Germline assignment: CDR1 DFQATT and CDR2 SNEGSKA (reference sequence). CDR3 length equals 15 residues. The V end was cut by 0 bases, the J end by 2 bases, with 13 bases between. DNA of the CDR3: TGCAGTGCTAGAGACCCCAGAGGGCCTAACACTGAAGCTTTCTTT. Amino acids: CSARDPRGPNTEAFF.

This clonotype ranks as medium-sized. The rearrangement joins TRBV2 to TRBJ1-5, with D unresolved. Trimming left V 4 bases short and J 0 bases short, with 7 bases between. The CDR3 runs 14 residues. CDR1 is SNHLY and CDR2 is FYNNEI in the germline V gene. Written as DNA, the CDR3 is TGTGCCAGCAGTGTTGAAACTAGCAATCAGCCCCAGCATTTT. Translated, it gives CASSVETSNQPQHF. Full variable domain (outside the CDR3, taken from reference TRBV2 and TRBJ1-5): EPEVTQTPSHQVTQMGQEVILRCVPISNHLYFYWYRQILGQKVEFLVSFYNNEISEKSEIFDDQFSVERPDGSNFTLKIRSTKLEDSAMYFCASSVETSNQPQHFGDGTRLSIL.

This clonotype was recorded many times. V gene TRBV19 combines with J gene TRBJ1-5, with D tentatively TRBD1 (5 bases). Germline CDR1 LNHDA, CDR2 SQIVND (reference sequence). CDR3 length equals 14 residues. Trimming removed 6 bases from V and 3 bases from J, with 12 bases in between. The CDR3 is CASSPDSPNQPQHF. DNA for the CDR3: TGTGCCAGTAGCCCAGACAGCCCCAATCAGCCCCAGCATTTT.

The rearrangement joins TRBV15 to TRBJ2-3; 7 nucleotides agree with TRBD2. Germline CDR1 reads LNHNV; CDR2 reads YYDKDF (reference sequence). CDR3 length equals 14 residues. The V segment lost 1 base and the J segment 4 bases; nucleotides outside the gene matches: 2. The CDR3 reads CATSRGGGADTQYF. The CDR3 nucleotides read TGTGCCACCAGCAGAGGGGGGGGGGCAGATACGCAGTATTTT.

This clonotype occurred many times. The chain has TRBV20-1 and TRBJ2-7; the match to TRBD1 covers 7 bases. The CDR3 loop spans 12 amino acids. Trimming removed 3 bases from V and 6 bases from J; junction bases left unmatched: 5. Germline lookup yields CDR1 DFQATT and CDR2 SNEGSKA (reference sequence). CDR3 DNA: TGCAGTGCTAGGGGACAGTTGGGCGAGCAGTACTTC. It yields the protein CSARGQLGEQYF.

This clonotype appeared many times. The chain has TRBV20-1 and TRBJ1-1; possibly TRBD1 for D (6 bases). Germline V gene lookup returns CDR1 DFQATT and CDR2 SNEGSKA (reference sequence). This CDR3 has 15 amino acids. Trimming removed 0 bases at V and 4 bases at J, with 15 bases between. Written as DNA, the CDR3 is TGCAGTGCTAGAGATGAAGAACAGGGAGCCACTGAAGCTTTCTTT. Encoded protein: CSARDEEQGATEAFF.

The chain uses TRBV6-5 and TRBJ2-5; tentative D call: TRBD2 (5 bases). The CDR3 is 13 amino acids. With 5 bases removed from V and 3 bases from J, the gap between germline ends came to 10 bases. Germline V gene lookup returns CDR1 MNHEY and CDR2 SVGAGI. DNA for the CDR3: TGTGCCAGCAGTAGCGGAATCAAAGAGACCCAGTACTTC. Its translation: CASSSGIKETQYF.

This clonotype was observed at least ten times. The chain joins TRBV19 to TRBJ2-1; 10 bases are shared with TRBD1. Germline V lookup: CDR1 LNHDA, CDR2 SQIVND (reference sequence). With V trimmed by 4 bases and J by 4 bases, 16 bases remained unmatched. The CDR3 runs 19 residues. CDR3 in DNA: TGTGCCAGTAGTAAAACCGGGACAGGGGTCGACCTTAAGTACAATGAGCAGTTCTTC. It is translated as CASSKTGTGVDLKYNEQFF. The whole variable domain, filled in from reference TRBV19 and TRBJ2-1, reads DGGITQSPKYLFRKEGQNVTLSCEQNLNHDAMYWYRQDPGQGLRLIYYSQIVNDFQKGDIAEGYSVSREKKESFPLTVTSAQKNPTAFYLCASSKTGTGVDLKYNEQFFGPGTRLTVL.

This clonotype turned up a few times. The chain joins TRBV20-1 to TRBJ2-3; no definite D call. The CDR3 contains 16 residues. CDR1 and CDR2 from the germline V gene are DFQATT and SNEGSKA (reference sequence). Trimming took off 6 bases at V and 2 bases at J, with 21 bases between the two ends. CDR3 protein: CSAGPVLTVNTDTQYF. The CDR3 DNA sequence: TGCAGTGCGGGCCCGGTTTTAACAGTTAACACAGATACGCAGTATTTT.

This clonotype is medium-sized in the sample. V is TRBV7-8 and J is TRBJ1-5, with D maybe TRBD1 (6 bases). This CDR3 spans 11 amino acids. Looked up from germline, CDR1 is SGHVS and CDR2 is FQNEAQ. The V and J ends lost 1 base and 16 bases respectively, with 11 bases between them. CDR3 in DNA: TGTGCCAGCAGCTTAGGACAGGTTCAACATTTT. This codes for CASSLGQVQHF.

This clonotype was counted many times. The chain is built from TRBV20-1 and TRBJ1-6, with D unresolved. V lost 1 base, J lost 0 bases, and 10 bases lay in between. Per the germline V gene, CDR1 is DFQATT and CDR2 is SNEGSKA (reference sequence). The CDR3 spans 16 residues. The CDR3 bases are TGCAGTGCTAGAGGGATAGTCTTCTCCTATAATTCACCCCTCCACTTT. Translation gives CSARGIVFSYNSPLHF.

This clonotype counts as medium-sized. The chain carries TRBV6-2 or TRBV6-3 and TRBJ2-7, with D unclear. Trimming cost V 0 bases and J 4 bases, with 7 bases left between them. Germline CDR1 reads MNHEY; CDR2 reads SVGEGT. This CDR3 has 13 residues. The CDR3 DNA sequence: TGTGCCAGCAGTTACTCGGCAGGATACGAGCAGTACTTC. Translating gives CASSYSAGYEQYF.

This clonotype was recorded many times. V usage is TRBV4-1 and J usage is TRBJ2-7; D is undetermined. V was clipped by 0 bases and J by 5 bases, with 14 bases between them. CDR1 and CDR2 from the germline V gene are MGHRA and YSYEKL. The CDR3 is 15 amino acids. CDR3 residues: CASSQDESWPDEQYF. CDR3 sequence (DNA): TGCGCCAGCAGCCAAGATGAAAGTTGGCCCGACGAGCAGTACTTC.

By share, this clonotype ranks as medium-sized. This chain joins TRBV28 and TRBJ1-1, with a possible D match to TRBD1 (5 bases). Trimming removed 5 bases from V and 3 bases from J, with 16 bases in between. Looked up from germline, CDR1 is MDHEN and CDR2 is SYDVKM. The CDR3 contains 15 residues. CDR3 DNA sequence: TGTGCCAGCAGTGAGCGAAGGGGACTAGACACTGAAGCTTTCTTT. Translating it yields CASSERRGLDTEAFF.

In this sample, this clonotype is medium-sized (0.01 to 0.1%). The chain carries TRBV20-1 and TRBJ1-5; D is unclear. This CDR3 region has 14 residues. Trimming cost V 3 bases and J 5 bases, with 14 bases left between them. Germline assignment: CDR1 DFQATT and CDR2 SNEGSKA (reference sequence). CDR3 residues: CSASVGRSDQPQHF. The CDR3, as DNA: TGCAGTGCTAGTGTAGGGAGGTCGGATCAGCCCCAGCATTTT.

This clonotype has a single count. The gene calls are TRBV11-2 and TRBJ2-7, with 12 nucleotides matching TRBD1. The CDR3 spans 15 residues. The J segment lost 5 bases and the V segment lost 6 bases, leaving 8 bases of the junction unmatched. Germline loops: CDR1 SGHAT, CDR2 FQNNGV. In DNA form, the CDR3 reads TGTGCCAGCAGGCTAGGGACAGGGGGCATCGACGAGCAGTACTTC. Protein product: CASRLGTGGIDEQYF.

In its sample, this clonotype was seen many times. In nucleotides, the CDR3 is TGTGCCAGCAGGGTCGGACAGGAAACCTACAATGAGCAGTTCTTC. Protein sequence: CASRVGQETYNEQFF. V and J are TRBV7-8 and TRBJ2-1; 7 bases fit TRBD1. CDR1 is SGHVS and CDR2 is FQNEAQ in the germline V gene. This CDR3 spans 15 amino acids. Trimming cost V 6 bases and J 2 bases; bases outside gene matches: 7.

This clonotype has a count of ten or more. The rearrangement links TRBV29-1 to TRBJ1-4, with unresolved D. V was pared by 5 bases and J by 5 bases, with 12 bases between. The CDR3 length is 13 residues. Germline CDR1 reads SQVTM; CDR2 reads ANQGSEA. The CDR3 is CSVQGRWNEKLFF. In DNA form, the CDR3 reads TGCAGCGTTCAAGGACGGTGGAATGAAAAACTGTTTTTT.

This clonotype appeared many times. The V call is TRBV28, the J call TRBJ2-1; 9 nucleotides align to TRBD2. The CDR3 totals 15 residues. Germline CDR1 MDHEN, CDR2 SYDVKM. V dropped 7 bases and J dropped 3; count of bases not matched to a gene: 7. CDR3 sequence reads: CASTLGGRVYNEQFF. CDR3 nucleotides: TGTGCCAGCACCCTTGGCGGGAGGGTCTACAATGAGCAGTTCTTC.

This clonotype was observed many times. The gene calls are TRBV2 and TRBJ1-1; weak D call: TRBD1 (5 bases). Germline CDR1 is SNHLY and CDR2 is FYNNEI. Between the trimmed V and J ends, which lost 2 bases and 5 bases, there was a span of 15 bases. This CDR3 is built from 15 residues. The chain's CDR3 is CASSEQGPTGTEAFF. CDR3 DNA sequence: TGTGCCAGCAGTGAACAGGGTCCTACCGGGACTGAAGCTTTCTTT. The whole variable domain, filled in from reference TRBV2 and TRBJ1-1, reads EPEVTQTPSHQVTQMGQEVILRCVPISNHLYFYWYRQILGQKVEFLVSFYNNEISEKSEIFDDQFSVERPDGSNFTLKIRSTKLEDSAMYFCASSEQGPTGTEAFFGQGTRLTVV.

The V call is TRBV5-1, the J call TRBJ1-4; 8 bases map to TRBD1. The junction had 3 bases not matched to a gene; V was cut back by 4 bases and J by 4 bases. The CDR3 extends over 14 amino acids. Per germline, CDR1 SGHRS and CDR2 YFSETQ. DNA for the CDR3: TGCGCCAGCAGCGGGACAGGCTATAATGAAAAACTGTTTTTT. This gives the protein CASSGTGYNEKLFF.

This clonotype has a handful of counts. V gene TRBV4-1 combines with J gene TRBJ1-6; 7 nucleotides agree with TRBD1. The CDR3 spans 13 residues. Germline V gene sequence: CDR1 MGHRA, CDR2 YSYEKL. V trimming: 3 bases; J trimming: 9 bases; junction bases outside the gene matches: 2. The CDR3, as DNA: TGCGCCAGCAGCCAGACAGGGATTTCACCCCTCCACTTT. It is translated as CASSQTGISPLHF.